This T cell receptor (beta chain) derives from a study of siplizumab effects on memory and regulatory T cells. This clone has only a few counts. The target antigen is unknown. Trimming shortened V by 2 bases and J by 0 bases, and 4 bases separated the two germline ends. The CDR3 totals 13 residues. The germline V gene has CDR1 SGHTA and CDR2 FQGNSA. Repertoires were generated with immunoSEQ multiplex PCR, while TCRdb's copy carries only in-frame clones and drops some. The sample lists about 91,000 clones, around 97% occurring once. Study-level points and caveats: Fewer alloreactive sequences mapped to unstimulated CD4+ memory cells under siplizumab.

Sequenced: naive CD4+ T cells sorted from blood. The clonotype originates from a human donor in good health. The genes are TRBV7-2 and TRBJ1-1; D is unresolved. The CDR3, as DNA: TGTGCCAGCAGCTTAATAGTGAACACTGAAGCTTTCTTT. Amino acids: CASSLIVNTEAFF.